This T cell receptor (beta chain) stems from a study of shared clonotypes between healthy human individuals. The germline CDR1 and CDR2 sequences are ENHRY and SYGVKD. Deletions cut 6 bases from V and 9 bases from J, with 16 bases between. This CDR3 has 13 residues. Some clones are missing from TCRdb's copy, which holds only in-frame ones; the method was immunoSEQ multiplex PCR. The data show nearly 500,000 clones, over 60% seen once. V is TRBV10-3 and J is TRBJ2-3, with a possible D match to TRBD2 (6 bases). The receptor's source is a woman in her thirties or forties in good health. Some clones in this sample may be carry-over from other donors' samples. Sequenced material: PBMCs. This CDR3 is CAISPPPGLTQYF. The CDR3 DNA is TGTGCCATCAGCCCTCCACCGGGACTGACGCAGTATTTT.